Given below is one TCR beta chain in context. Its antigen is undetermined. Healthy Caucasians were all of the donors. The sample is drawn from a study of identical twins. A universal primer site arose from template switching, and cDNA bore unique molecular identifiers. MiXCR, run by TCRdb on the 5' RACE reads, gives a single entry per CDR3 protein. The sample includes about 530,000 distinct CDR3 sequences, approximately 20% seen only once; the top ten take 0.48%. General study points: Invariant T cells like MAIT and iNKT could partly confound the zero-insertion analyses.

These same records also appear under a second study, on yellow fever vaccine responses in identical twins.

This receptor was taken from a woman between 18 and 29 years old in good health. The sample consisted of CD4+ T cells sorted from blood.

CDR3 residues: CSATTIDTDTQYF. CDR3 DNA sequence: TGCAGTGCCACAACGATTGACACAGATACGCAGTATTTT. The chain recombines TRBV20-1 with TRBJ2-3; no reliable D call. Trimming shortened V by 6 bases and J by 2 bases, and 12 bases separated the two germline ends. CDR3 length: 13 residues. The germline V gene has CDR1 DFQATT and CDR2 SNEGSKA (reference sequence).